This TCR beta chain was captured in a study of T cells in Graves' hyperthyroidism and ophthalmopathy. General study points: Also found in blood were most expanded thyroid clonotypes above 0.001. Onset of ophthalmopathy came a median approximately 6.5 months after the model predicted it.

TCR beta CDR3 regions were amplified from RNA. The TCR CDR3 was amplified in a first-round RT-PCR using the HTBI primer set. MiXCR, run by TCRdb on the multiplex PCR reads, gives a single entry per CDR3 protein. The sample contains about 540,000 distinct CDR3 sequences, about 43% of which appear only once. V shed 4 bases and J shed 0 bases, with 6 bases lying between them. The CDR3 consists of 13 residues. Per the germline V gene, CDR1 is SEHNR and CDR2 is FQNEAQ (reference sequence). Details on this clonotype: Its antigen is not identified.

Across 18 months, stable Graves' hyperthyroidism was marked by no progression to ophthalmopathy. Used for diagnoses were clinical symptoms, serum thyroxine and TRAb, thyroid ultrasound and orbital computed tomography. The material sequenced was peripheral blood or thyroid tissue (not recorded which). This sequence was found in a woman aged 18-29 years with Graves' hyperthyroidism. V and J are TRBV7-9 and TRBJ1-1; no reliable D call. CDR3 in DNA: TGTGCCAGCAGCTCCCGGGTGAACACTGAAGCTTTCTTT. Its translation: CASSSRVNTEAFF.